Detailed here is one T cell receptor (beta chain). The target antigen is unknown. Reverse transcription of roughly 0.5 to 1 ug RNA was carried out with random hexamers. TCR beta CDR3 was amplified by immunoSEQ covering 54 Vbeta and 13 Jbeta. Each CDR3 protein gets one entry after TCRdb re-called the immunoSEQ multiplex PCR reads with MiXCR. This sample has under 85,000 distinct CDR3 sequences, with roughly 94% found just once. This sample is drawn from a study of CD8 T cells in Susac syndrome. Study results and caveats: As the study acknowledged, the number of individuals who were part of its TCR sequencing and HLA analysis was relatively small.

V was trimmed by 6 bases and J by 11 bases, leaving 14 bases between them. The CDR3 spans 11 residues. Sequencing targeted TCR beta in T cells from blood (CD8+ and CD4+). The multiple sclerosis controls, all treatment-naive patients, had relapsing-remitting disease that was stable or active. The V gene is TRBV12-3 or TRBV12-4, the J gene TRBJ2-7; the D gene is possibly TRBD2 (5 bases). The sequence came from a human donor with multiple sclerosis. Source material: CD8+ T cells from PBMCs. The CDR3 here is CASSYGLGEYF. Here the CDR3 DNA reads TGTGCCAGCAGCTATGGACTCGGGGAGTACTTC.